This T cell receptor beta chain was recorded in a study of T cell responses to AZD1222 COVID-19 vaccine listed by TCRdb under 2021. The study in broad terms: AZD1222 recipients whose second dose came at about 4 weeks and those whose second dose came at about 12 weeks were combined into one group, since spike-specific TCR depth and breadth did not differ between the two schedules. TCR sequencing was performed for 230 to 250 trial participants, of whom roughly 200 were given two doses of AZD1222 and 26 were given two doses of MenACWY control vaccine. Trial participants were enrolled by age into 18-55, 56-69 and 70-plus year subgroups, with around 140, 26 and 57 TCR-sequenced participants respectively.

The cysteine opens and the phenylalanine closes a CDR3 of 12 amino acids. Of the read, only the CDR3 DNA is kept; its 36 bases are in frame from base 1. Deletion took 0 bases off V and 7 bases off J, with a span of 6 bases between the germline ends. The germline V gene gives CDR1 as MGHDK and CDR2 as SYGVNS. Summary of the overall study and its limitations: Spike-specific TCR breadth and depth rose significantly after two AZD1222 doses compared with day 0 and with MenACWY recipients. Participants were mostly white British and included more females than males, and it was suggested by the authors that clonal diversity may have been underestimated. Because no samples from the day 14 peak response were available, repertoires could be characterized only after the peak T cell response. The whole spike protein was spanned by vaccine-associated CD4 TCRs, and dominant responses were seen in regions 160-218 and 743-854. Reportedly, almost half of the unique spike-specific TCRs recognized epitopes lying outside the regions that are mutated in the B.1.351 and B.1.1.7 variants. In the small 56-69-year group, the increase in depth fell short of significance, most likely because of low power. Conclusions about previously exposed vaccinees are limited because only 5 or 6 AZD1222 recipients were SARS-CoV-2 seropositive at baseline.

The CDR3 regions of human TCRbeta chains were subjected to immunosequencing. In the paper's pipeline: TCRs in the repertoires were compared against a reference library of SARS-CoV-2-specific TCRs that had been generated with the MIRA antigen-specificity platform. Breadth was defined as the fraction of unique TCRs that were SARS-CoV-2-associated. Depth was defined as the fraction of total T cells that were SARS-CoV-2-associated. Using the MIRA data, each spike-specific TCR was mapped to the spike region that the TCR reacts to and placed in a CD4 or CD8 class. Log10-transformed breadth and depth values were compared by one-way ANOVA with Sidak's multiple comparisons tests. The source is immuneACCESS, and TCRdb retained only in-frame sequences with V and J called. Part of the clones is not carried over; for the studies checked, unresolved V genes explain less than half of this, and the remainder is unexplained. V and J calls and clone size follow that table, whereas D and trimming were derived from the DNA. The sample yields about 73,000 clones; about 91% were counted once. The top ten clonotypes cover less than 20% of the sample.

Worth noting for this clone: Its antigen remains undetermined. No clone much larger than this one lies a single base away; base qualities are absent.

The sample's time point label, decoded: baseline before first vaccination. Vaccinee samples came from UK trials COV001 and COV002, including a single-blind randomized controlled phase 2/3 trial of AZD1222 (ChAdOx1 nCoV-19) in healthy adults. For TCRbeta chain sequencing, PBMC samples were collected from trial participants at day 0 and at day 28 after the second dose. This clonotype was sampled from an adult in good health. This specimen was peripheral blood, taken on day 0 of AZD1222 vaccination. The V and J genes are TRBV25-1 and TRBJ1-2; the best D guess is TRBD1, with 5 bases matching. The nucleotide sequence is given as TGTGCCAGCAGTGAATATCAGGGTGGCTACACCTTC. Its translation is CASSEYQGGYTF.